This is a list of T cell receptor beta chains from one sample in a study of shared clonotypes between healthy human individuals. Measured with immunoSEQ multiplex PCR; TCRdb has only the in-frame clones, and not every one. The sample consists of hundreds of thousands of clones, roughly 73% of them appearing once. The specimen sequenced was memory CD4+ T cells sorted from blood. These TCRs come from a woman aged 25 to 39 in good health. Both conserved end residues are part of each CDR3. The D gene is left open where the match is weak. Clone size is shown for a subset of rows, as once, few, many or a class of expanded clone.

D: .; V: TRBV4-1; size: .; J: TRBJ2-1; CDR3: CASSQDRELDNEQFF; DNA: TGCGCCAGCAGCCAAGATCGGGAACTTGACAATGAGCAGTTCTTC
D: .; V: TRBV25-1; size: .; J: TRBJ2-7; CDR3: CASSDHPGASYEQYF; DNA: TGTGCCAGCAGTGACCACCCGGGGGCCTCCTACGAGCAGTACTTC
D: TRBD2; V: TRBV7-9; size: .; J: TRBJ2-5; CDR3: CASSLVGAGVETQYF; DNA: TGTGCCAGCAGCTTAGTTGGGGCGGGAGTAGAGACCCAGTACTTC
D: .; V: TRBV27; size: .; J: TRBJ1-1; CDR3: CASSSYSQGEAFF; DNA: TGTGCCAGCAGTTCGTACAGCCAGGGTGAAGCTTTCTTT
D: .; V: TRBV4-1; size: .; J: TRBJ2-3; CDR3: CASSPGLINTDTQYF; DNA: TGCGCCAGCAGCCCGGGACTCATAAACACAGATACGCAGTATTTT
D: .; V: TRBV27; size: once; J: TRBJ2-7; CDR3: CASTHLAPYEQYF; DNA: TGTGCCAGCACACATCTAGCGCCCTACGAGCAGTACTTC
D: TRBD1; V: TRBV7-8; size: .; J: TRBJ1-5; CDR3: CASSPRDRRNQPQHF; DNA: TGTGCCAGCAGCCCCCGGGACAGACGCAATCAGCCCCAGCATTTT
D: .; V: TRBV7-8; size: .; J: TRBJ2-7; CDR3: CASSRLGGYEQYF; DNA: TGTGCCAGCAGCCGTTTAGGTGGATACGAGCAGTACTTC
D: .; V: TRBV6-6; size: .; J: TRBJ1-1; CDR3: CASSYGPGVNTEAFF; DNA: TGTGCCAGCAGTTACGGGCCGGGGGTGAACACTGAAGCTTTCTTT
D: .; V: TRBV19; size: .; J: TRBJ2-3; CDR3: CATSIRDTQYF; DNA: TGTGCCACTTCGATTCGGGATACGCAGTATTTT
D: .; V: TRBV7-9; size: .; J: TRBJ2-3; CDR3: CASSLDWGREGTDTQYF; DNA: TGTGCCAGCAGCCTGGACTGGGGCAGGGAGGGCACAGATACGCAGTATTTT
D: TRBD1; V: TRBV28; size: .; J: TRBJ2-7; CDR3: CASSQDRGFYEQYF; DNA: TGTGCCAGCAGCCAAGACAGGGGTTTCTACGAGCAGTACTTC
D: .; V: TRBV7-9; size: .; J: TRBJ2-7; CDR3: CASSPRGSSGVPIEQYF; DNA: TGTGCCAGCAGCCCAAGAGGTTCCTCGGGAGTTCCCATCGAGCAGTACTTC
D: TRBD1; V: TRBV29-1; size: few; J: TRBJ1-2; CDR3: CSVSTGGGYGYTF; DNA: TGCAGCGTGTCGACAGGGGGAGGGTATGGCTACACCTTC
D: .; V: TRBV7-9; size: .; J: TRBJ1-1; CDR3: CASSRHRTEAFF; DNA: TGTGCCAGCAGCAGACACAGGACTGAAGCTTTCTTT
D: .; V: TRBV9; size: few; J: TRBJ1-1; CDR3: CASSVSTGTEAFF; DNA: TGTGCCAGCAGCGTATCGACAGGCACTGAAGCTTTCTTT
D: TRBD1; V: TRBV5-1; size: .; J: TRBJ2-2; CDR3: CASRTGLNTGELFF; DNA: TGCGCCAGCCGGACAGGCCTTAACACCGGGGAGCTGTTTTTT
D: .; V: TRBV7-9; size: .; J: TRBJ2-7; CDR3: CASSPSGGNEQYF; DNA: TGTGCCAGCAGCCCCTCTGGGGGCAACGAGCAGTACTTC
D: .; V: TRBV16; size: .; J: TRBJ1-2; CDR3: CASSQSVPGIWVGPNYGYTF; DNA: TGTGCCAGCAGCCAATCGGTCCCAGGGATTTGGGTTGGGCCTAACTATGGCTACACCTTC
D: .; V: TRBV28; size: .; J: TRBJ2-7; CDR3: CASSQPNGHEQYF; DNA: TGTGCCAGCAGCCAACCGAACGGCCACGAGCAGTACTTC
D: .; V: TRBV11-2; size: .; J: TRBJ2-1; CDR3: CASSLGGTGVNEQFF; DNA: TGTGCCAGCAGCTTAGGGGGGACGGGAGTCAATGAGCAGTTCTTC
D: .; V: TRBV5-1; size: .; J: TRBJ2-7; CDR3: CASYDEIYEQYF; DNA: TGCGCCAGCTATGACGAAATCTACGAGCAGTACTTC
D: .; V: TRBV11-2; size: .; J: TRBJ1-1; CDR3: CASSSSRSMNTEAFF; DNA: TGTGCCAGCAGCTCTTCCCGTTCCATGAACACTGAAGCTTTCTTT
D: .; V: TRBV27; size: .; J: TRBJ2-5; CDR3: CASSFLRVQETQYF; DNA: TGTGCCAGCAGTTTTCTCAGGGTCCAAGAGACCCAGTACTTC
D: .; V: TRBV21-1; size: few; J: TRBJ2-1; CDR3: CASSTKDARGIIGGSYNEQFF; DNA: TGTGCCAGCAGCACTAAAGATGCCAGGGGAATAATCGGCGGCTCCTACAATGAGCAGTTCTTC
D: .; V: TRBV5-1; size: .; J: TRBJ2-7; CDR3: CASTRRGEQYF; DNA: TGCGCCAGCACCCGCCGAGGAGAGCAGTACTTC
D: .; V: TRBV30; size: .; J: TRBJ2-1; CDR3: CAWSVLAINEQFF; DNA: TGTGCCTGGAGTGTCTTAGCTATCAATGAGCAGTTCTTC
D: .; V: TRBV2; size: few; J: TRBJ2-2; CDR3: CASRMGRELFF; DNA: TGTGCCAGCAGGATGGGGCGGGAGCTGTTTTTT
D: .; V: TRBV5-1; size: .; J: TRBJ1-3; CDR3: CASSPGPSSGNTIYF; DNA: TGCGCCAGCAGCCCGGGACCGAGCTCTGGAAACACCATATATTTT
D: TRBD2; V: TRBV11-1; size: .; J: TRBJ2-3; CDR3: CASSLVPSGKTDTQYF; DNA: TGTGCCAGCAGCTTAGTTCCTAGCGGGAAGACAGATACGCAGTATTTT
D: TRBD1; V: TRBV7-9; size: .; J: TRBJ1-2; CDR3: CASSFGQGGNGYTF; DNA: TGTGCCAGCAGCTTCGGACAGGGGGGAAATGGCTACACCTTC
D: TRBD1; V: TRBV15; size: .; J: TRBJ2-6; CDR3: CATSRGGQGIAGANVLTF; DNA: TGTGCCACCAGCAGAGGAGGACAGGGGATAGCTGGGGCCAACGTCCTGACTTTC
D: TRBD1; V: TRBV2; size: once; J: TRBJ1-5; CDR3: CASGRGGGSNQPQHF; DNA: TGTGCCAGCGGGCGAGGGGGCGGCAGCAATCAGCCCCAGCATTTT
D: TRBD1; V: TRBV6-5; size: .; J: TRBJ2-7; CDR3: CASSYSWTGGGGEQYF; DNA: TGTGCCAGCAGTTACTCCTGGACAGGGGGAGGAGGGGAGCAGTACTTC
D: .; V: TRBV7-9; size: .; J: TRBJ2-3; CDR3: CASSPSSGPTDTQYF; DNA: TGTGCCAGCAGCCCGAGCTCGGGACCGACAGATACGCAGTATTTT
D: TRBD1; V: TRBV19; size: .; J: TRBJ1-4; CDR3: CASRIQGSNEKLFF; DNA: TGTGCCAGTAGGATACAGGGGTCTAATGAAAAACTGTTTTTT
D: .; V: TRBV6-5; size: .; J: TRBJ2-1; CDR3: CASSTTSSYNEQFF; DNA: TGTGCCAGCAGTACGACTAGTTCCTACAATGAGCAGTTCTTC
D: TRBD1; V: TRBV5-4; size: once; J: TRBJ1-1; CDR3: CASSLDLGGSTEAFF; DNA: TGTGCCAGCAGCTTGGATTTAGGGGGCTCCACTGAAGCTTTCTTT
D: TRBD1; V: TRBV19; size: .; J: TRBJ1-2; CDR3: CASREEQGANYGYTF; DNA: TGTGCCAGTCGTGAGGAACAGGGGGCGAACTATGGCTACACCTTC
D: .; V: TRBV28; size: .; J: TRBJ1-4; CDR3: CASSFRPGDGEKLFF; DNA: TGTGCCAGCAGTTTTAGGCCGGGTGATGGTGAAAAACTGTTTTTT
D: .; V: TRBV5-4; size: once; J: TRBJ2-7; CDR3: CASSLGLSASGAYEQYF; DNA: TGTGCCAGCAGCTTGGGCTTATCGGCAAGCGGTGCCTACGAGCAGTACTTC
D: TRBD2; V: TRBV7-2; size: .; J: TRBJ2-5; CDR3: CASSSGLAGAIETQYF; DNA: TGTGCCAGCAGCTCCGGACTAGCGGGAGCGATAGAGACCCAGTACTTC
D: .; V: TRBV9; size: .; J: TRBJ2-7; CDR3: CASSPQSVGYEQYF; DNA: TGTGCCAGCAGCCCTCAATCTGTCGGCTACGAGCAGTACTTC
D: .; V: TRBV18; size: .; J: TRBJ2-3; CDR3: CASSPNSGESTDTQYF; DNA: TGTGCCAGCTCACCAAATTCGGGGGAAAGCACAGATACGCAGTATTTT
D: TRBD1; V: TRBV19; size: .; J: TRBJ1-3; CDR3: CASRLSTGTGALTIYF; DNA: TGTGCCAGTAGACTTTCTACCGGGACAGGGGCTCTCACCATATATTTT
D: TRBD1; V: TRBV19; size: once; J: TRBJ2-7; CDR3: CASSTKAPGQGPAEQYF; DNA: TGTGCCAGTAGTACCAAAGCACCGGGACAGGGTCCCGCCGAGCAGTACTTC
D: TRBD2; V: TRBV5-8; size: .; J: TRBJ2-1; CDR3: CASSLAFGTSGLEQFF; DNA: TGTGCCAGCAGCTTGGCCTTCGGGACTAGCGGGCTTGAGCAGTTCTTC
D: TRBD2; V: TRBV2; size: .; J: TRBJ2-3; CDR3: CASENSGTGDTQYF; DNA: TGTGCCAGCGAGAATAGCGGGACCGGAGATACGCAGTATTTT
D: .; V: TRBV4-1; size: .; J: TRBJ1-3; CDR3: CASSQAAGVGNTIYF; DNA: TGCGCCAGCAGCCAAGCAGCAGGGGTCGGAAACACCATATATTTT
D: .; V: TRBV9; size: few; J: TRBJ2-2; CDR3: CASSVAPGRLLRELFF; DNA: TGTGCCAGCAGCGTAGCCCCCGGCAGACTTCTCCGGGAGCTGTTTTTT
D: .; V: TRBV7-9; size: .; J: TRBJ2-7; CDR3: CASSFDLGQGRHEQYF; DNA: TGTGCCAGCAGCTTCGATCTGGGTCAGGGGAGACACGAGCAGTACTTC
D: .; V: TRBV6-1; size: .; J: TRBJ2-7; CDR3: CASTPETSTYEQYF; DNA: TGTGCCAGCACTCCTGAAACTAGCACATACGAGCAGTACTTC
D: .; V: TRBV21-1; size: .; J: TRBJ1-2; CDR3: CAIRAHGRRGYTF; DNA: TGTGCCATCCGGGCACATGGCCGTCGGGGCTACACCTTC
D: TRBD1; V: TRBV18; size: .; J: TRBJ2-7; CDR3: CASSGQGGYEQYF; DNA: TGTGCCAGCTCAGGACAGGGTGGCTACGAGCAGTACTTC
D: .; V: TRBV6-4; size: .; J: TRBJ2-1; CDR3: CASSDSQGGLDEQFF; DNA: TGTGCCAGCAGTGACAGCCAGGGTGGACTCGATGAGCAGTTCTTC
D: .; V: TRBV10-1; size: many; J: TRBJ2-7; CDR3: CASSRYGGYEQYF; DNA: TGCGCCAGCAGTCGTTACGGAGGGTACGAGCAGTACTTC